A selection of T cell receptor beta chains follows, all from one sample in a study of CD8 T cells in Susac syndrome. TCRdb analysed the immunoSEQ multiplex PCR reads with MiXCR anew, one entry per CDR3 protein. Among about 83,000 distinct CDR3 sequences listed, about 95% were seen once. The sample consisted of CD8+ T cells from PBMCs. All receptors come from a human donor with Susac syndrome. Both conserved end residues are part of each CDR3. D genes are given only for firm matches. Where a row states a size, it is once, few, many or the class of an expanded clone; other rows omit it.

NA,TRBV2,NA,TRBJ2-1,CASSAFLGAVGNEQFF,TGTGCCAGCAGTGCTTTTCTGGGGGCTGTAGGTAATGAGCAGTTCTTC
NA,TRBV20-1,TRBD1,TRBJ2-7,CSATPPGQGGYEQYF,TGCAGTGCTACCCCCCCGGGACAGGGCGGGTACGAGCAGTACTTC
NA,TRBV20-1,NA,TRBJ2-2,CSADSDTGELFF,TGCAGTGCCGACAGCGACACCGGGGAGCTGTTTTTT
few,TRBV7-8,TRBD2,TRBJ2-5,CASSPGGMETQYF,TGTGCCAGCAGCCCCGGGGGGATGGAGACCCAGTACTTC
NA,TRBV7-9,NA,TRBJ2-5,CATSGYQETQYF,TGTGCCACCTCAGGGTACCAAGAGACCCAGTACTTC
few,TRBV27,NA,TRBJ2-1,CASSFGGYNEQFF,TGTGCCAGCAGTTTTGGGGGTTACAATGAGCAGTTCTTC
NA,TRBV20-1,TRBD2,TRBJ2-7,CSARGDTGGPISYEQYF,TGCAGTGCTAGGGGGGATACGGGAGGCCCAATCTCCTACGAGCAGTACTTC
NA,TRBV6-5,NA,TRBJ2-7,CASSYGPGGDEQYF,TGTGCCAGCAGTTACGGACCCGGCGGGGACGAGCAGTACTTC
NA,TRBV3-1,NA,TRBJ2-4,CASSQDYVTGWNIQYF,TGTGCCAGCAGCCAAGACTATGTGACGGGTTGGAACATTCAGTACTTC
NA,TRBV9,NA,TRBJ2-7,CASSVDGNLYEQYF,TGTGCCAGCAGCGTAGATGGGAATCTCTACGAGCAGTACTTC
NA,TRBV16,NA,TRBJ1-4,CASSQSIREKLFF,TGTGCCAGCAGCCAATCGATCCGGGAAAAACTGTTTTTT
NA,TRBV20-1,NA,TRBJ2-3,CSARDQRTDTQYF,TGCAGTGCTAGGGACCAGCGAACAGATACGCAGTATTTT
NA,TRBV7-9,TRBD1,TRBJ2-3,CASSHDRGSTDTQYF,TGTGCCAGCAGCCACGACAGGGGAAGTACAGATACGCAGTATTTT
NA,TRBV27,NA,TRBJ2-5,CASSSGGLETQYF,TGTGCCAGCAGTTCCGGGGGACTGGAGACCCAGTACTTC
NA,TRBV7-9,TRBD2,TRBJ2-7,CASNPSAGGVREQYF,TGTGCCAGTAACCCTTCGGCGGGAGGGGTGCGGGAGCAGTACTTC
NA,TRBV19,TRBD1,TRBJ1-2,CATLTGKDGYTF,TGTGCCACCCTGACAGGGAAGGATGGCTACACCTTC
NA,TRBV7-9,NA,TRBJ1-1,CASSPDINTEAFF,TGTGCCAGCAGCCCCGACATAAACACTGAAGCTTTCTTT
NA,TRBV20-1,TRBD2,TRBJ2-1,CSAIVGRGGDEQFF,TGCAGTGCTATTGTGGGACGGGGAGGGGATGAGCAGTTCTTC
NA,TRBV5-1,NA,TRBJ2-5,CASSLRIQETQYF,TGCGCCAGCAGCTTGAGGATTCAAGAGACCCAGTACTTC
NA,TRBV5-1,NA,TRBJ1-1,CASSLGGMNTEAFF,TGCGCCAGCAGCTTGGGGGGCATGAACACTGAAGCTTTCTTT
NA,TRBV25-1,NA,TRBJ2-1,CASSPEVDEQFF,TGTGCCAGCAGCCCGGAGGTGGATGAGCAGTTCTTC
NA,TRBV20-1,NA,TRBJ1-5,CSARERGVGSNQPQHF,TGCAGTGCTAGAGAGAGAGGAGTTGGGAGCAATCAGCCCCAGCATTTT
NA,TRBV2,NA,TRBJ2-7,CASKGSYEQYF,TGTGCCAGCAAGGGGTCCTACGAGCAGTACTTC
NA,TRBV10-2,NA,TRBJ2-1,CASSVGDSTGEQFF,TGCGCCAGCAGTGTCGGGGACTCCACGGGAGAGCAGTTCTTC
NA,TRBV29-1,NA,TRBJ2-7,CSAEGVEQYF,TGCAGCGCCGAGGGGGTAGAGCAGTACTTC
once,TRBV29-1,NA,TRBJ1-1,CSDTEAFF,TGCAGCGACACTGAAGCTTTCTTT
few,TRBV30,TRBD1,TRBJ2-1,CAWIPGQGYNEQFF,TGTGCCTGGATCCCGGGACAGGGCTACAATGAGCAGTTCTTC
NA,TRBV7-2,TRBD2,TRBJ2-3,CASSFSGRAPMSDTQYF,TGTGCCAGCAGCTTTAGCGGGAGGGCCCCGATGTCAGATACGCAGTATTTT
few,TRBV27,NA,TRBJ1-5,CASSLGGGNQPQHF,TGTGCCAGCAGTTTGGGCGGGGGCAATCAGCCCCAGCATTTT
NA,TRBV11-3,NA,TRBJ2-5,CASSLYADQETQYF,TGTGCCAGCAGCTTATACGCAGACCAAGAGACCCAGTACTTC
NA,TRBV30,NA,TRBJ2-1,CAWSKGVGYNEQFF,TGTGCCTGGAGTAAGGGAGTTGGATACAATGAGCAGTTCTTC
NA,TRBV19,NA,TRBJ2-1,CASKQAYNEQFF,TGTGCCAGTAAGCAGGCTTACAATGAGCAGTTCTTC
once,TRBV27,NA,TRBJ2-5,CASSLLSGETQYF,TGTGCCAGCAGTTTATTATCGGGAGAGACCCAGTACTTC
NA,TRBV5-1,NA,TRBJ1-2,CASSLPGSDGYTF,TGCGCCAGCAGCTTGCCAGGGTCGGATGGCTACACCTTC
NA,TRBV2,TRBD2,TRBJ2-1,CASSEGSSGLAGYNEQFF,TGTGCCAGCAGTGAAGGGAGTTCAGGGCTAGCGGGATACAATGAGCAGTTCTTC